This T cell receptor beta chain appears in the sequencing data of a study of blood T cells in healthy people across ages. A sample-barcoded 5' primer and a J-beta primer mix were used in a second PCR of about 7 to 11 cycles. In TCRdb, the 5' RACE reads were re-called with MiXCR into one record per CDR3 protein. Of fewer than 950,000 distinct CDR3 sequences listed, 53% are singletons. Germline lookup yields CDR1 LGHDT and CDR2 YNNKEL (reference sequence). The CDR3 has 14 residues. Trimming removed 0 bases from V and 5 bases from J, with 10 bases in between. V and J are TRBV3-1 and TRBJ1-2; D remains ambiguous. This TCR derives from an older man in good health. The specimen was blood. CDR3 protein: CASSQDARWYGYTF. In DNA, the CDR3 is TGTGCCAGCAGCCAAGACGCCAGGTGGTATGGCTACACCTTC.